Listed below are T cell receptor beta chains from one sample, sequenced in a study of T cells after yellow fever vaccination. TCRdb reprocessed the 5' RACE reads via MiXCR and lists one record per CDR3 protein. The sample has a few hundred thousand distinct CDR3 sequences; roughly 4.8% are singletons. The input for sequencing was CD4+ T cells sorted from PBMCs, taken on the day of the yellow fever booster vaccination. The source is a man younger than 35 who received the YFV17D yellow fever vaccine. The CDR3 runs from the conserved cysteine through the conserved F or W. Each record gives: V gene, clone size, D gene, J gene, CDR3 protein, CDR3 DNA. The D gene is left open where the match is weak. Some rows have no size entry. The others give once, few or many, or a class for an expanded clone.

v_gene: TRBV5-1; abundance: many; d_gene: NA; j_gene: TRBJ2-3; CDR3aa: CASSLGGSRDTQYF; CDR3nt: TGCGCCAGCAGCTTGGGGGGGTCCCGGGATACGCAGTATTTT
v_gene: TRBV10-3; abundance: few; d_gene: NA; j_gene: TRBJ1-3; CDR3aa: CAISLSPSGNTIYF; CDR3nt: TGTGCCATCAGTCTATCCCCCTCTGGAAACACCATATATTTT
v_gene: TRBV5-1; abundance: many; d_gene: TRBD1; j_gene: TRBJ1-1; CDR3aa: CASSFPGGTEAFF; CDR3nt: TGCGCCAGCAGCTTTCCAGGGGGCACTGAAGCTTTCTTT
v_gene: TRBV10-3; abundance: few; d_gene: NA; j_gene: TRBJ2-7; CDR3aa: CAISESQGYSYEQYF; CDR3nt: TGTGCCATCAGTGAGTCGCAGGGGTATTCCTACGAGCAGTACTTC
v_gene: TRBV10-3; abundance: many; d_gene: NA; j_gene: TRBJ2-1; CDR3aa: CAIRGALYNEQFF; CDR3nt: TGTGCCATCAGGGGGGCCCTCTACAATGAGCAGTTCTTC
v_gene: TRBV12-3/TRBV12-4; abundance: many; d_gene: TRBD2; j_gene: TRBJ2-5; CDR3aa: CASSLPPGGQETQYF; CDR3nt: TGTGCCAGCAGTTTACCCCCGGGAGGTCAAGAGACCCAGTACTTC
v_gene: TRBV7-2; abundance: NA; d_gene: NA; j_gene: TRBJ1-2; CDR3aa: CASSLVPSGSGYTF; CDR3nt: TGTGCCAGCAGCTTAGTTCCCTCGGGATCCGGCTACACCTTC
v_gene: TRBV5-1; abundance: NA; d_gene: TRBD1; j_gene: TRBJ1-3; CDR3aa: CASSRNPGQGISGNTIYF; CDR3nt: TGCGCCAGCAGCCGGAACCCGGGACAGGGGATTTCTGGAAACACCATATATTTT
v_gene: TRBV2; abundance: NA; d_gene: NA; j_gene: TRBJ2-2; CDR3aa: CASRITGYLNTGELFF; CDR3nt: TGTGCCAGCAGAATTACAGGGTACTTGAACACCGGGGAGCTGTTTTTT
v_gene: TRBV5-1; abundance: many; d_gene: NA; j_gene: TRBJ2-2; CDR3aa: CASSGDTNTGELFF; CDR3nt: TGCGCCAGCAGTGGGGACACCAACACCGGGGAGCTGTTTTTT
v_gene: TRBV6-5; abundance: NA; d_gene: NA; j_gene: TRBJ1-5; CDR3aa: CASSYSSAHSNQPQHF; CDR3nt: TGTGCCAGCAGTTACTCGAGCGCGCATAGCAATCAGCCCCAGCATTTT
v_gene: TRBV4-3; abundance: many; d_gene: NA; j_gene: TRBJ2-2; CDR3aa: CASSQRRGDVGELFF; CDR3nt: TGCGCCAGCAGCCAACGCCGAGGGGATGTCGGGGAGCTGTTTTTT
v_gene: TRBV10-3; abundance: NA; d_gene: NA; j_gene: TRBJ1-5; CDR3aa: CAISELGEGQPQHF; CDR3nt: TGTGCCATCAGTGAGTTGGGGGAGGGTCAGCCCCAGCATTTT
v_gene: TRBV6-5; abundance: many; d_gene: NA; j_gene: TRBJ1-2; CDR3aa: CASSPDRLYGYTF; CDR3nt: TGTGCCAGCAGCCCCGACAGGCTCTATGGCTACACCTTC
v_gene: TRBV5-1; abundance: many; d_gene: NA; j_gene: TRBJ2-6; CDR3aa: CASGLVATIRSGANVLTF; CDR3nt: TGCGCCAGCGGCTTGGTAGCAACCATACGCTCTGGGGCCAACGTCCTGACTTTC
v_gene: TRBV5-6; abundance: NA; d_gene: NA; j_gene: TRBJ2-2; CDR3aa: CASAGTTPGELFF; CDR3nt: TGTGCCAGCGCCGGGACCACACCCGGGGAGCTGTTTTTT
v_gene: TRBV7-6; abundance: few; d_gene: TRBD1; j_gene: TRBJ1-2; CDR3aa: CASSPQTGSGYTF; CDR3nt: TGTGCCAGCAGCCCACAGACAGGGAGCGGCTACACCTTC
v_gene: TRBV7-8; abundance: NA; d_gene: NA; j_gene: TRBJ2-1; CDR3aa: CASSLRARSSYNEQFF; CDR3nt: TGTGCCAGCAGCTTGCGGGCCAGGAGCTCCTACAATGAGCAGTTCTTC
v_gene: TRBV20-1; abundance: many; d_gene: NA; j_gene: TRBJ2-4; CDR3aa: CSATNLPKNIQYF; CDR3nt: TGCAGTGCTACTAATTTACCCAAAAACATTCAGTACTTC
v_gene: TRBV4-3; abundance: NA; d_gene: TRBD2; j_gene: TRBJ2-3; CDR3aa: CASSRDLLAGGLSTDTQYF; CDR3nt: TGCGCCAGCAGCCGAGACCTACTAGCGGGGGGACTTAGCACAGATACGCAGTATTTT
v_gene: TRBV20-1; abundance: few; d_gene: TRBD1; j_gene: TRBJ2-5; CDR3aa: CSARDRTGMETQYF; CDR3nt: TGCAGTGCTAGAGATCGGACAGGGATGGAGACCCAGTACTTC
v_gene: TRBV5-1; abundance: many; d_gene: NA; j_gene: TRBJ1-6; CDR3aa: CASSLGEGLSPLHF; CDR3nt: TGCGCCAGCAGCTTGGGAGAGGGACTCTCACCCCTCCACTTT
v_gene: TRBV7-9; abundance: many; d_gene: NA; j_gene: TRBJ1-4; CDR3aa: CASRAGDGPTNEKLFF; CDR3nt: TGTGCCAGCAGGGCAGGGGACGGTCCAACTAATGAAAAACTGTTTTTT
v_gene: TRBV20-1; abundance: many; d_gene: TRBD2; j_gene: TRBJ2-1; CDR3aa: CSARLAGFSYNEQFF; CDR3nt: TGCAGTGCTAGGTTAGCGGGGTTCTCCTACAATGAGCAGTTCTTC
v_gene: TRBV3-1; abundance: few; d_gene: NA; j_gene: TRBJ1-3; CDR3aa: CASSPRDSGNTIYF; CDR3nt: TGTGCCAGCAGCCCCCGGGACTCTGGAAACACCATATATTTT
v_gene: TRBV5-1; abundance: NA; d_gene: NA; j_gene: TRBJ2-3; CDR3aa: CASSLFGQGQGDTQYF; CDR3nt: TGCGCCAGCAGCTTGTTTGGGCAGGGTCAGGGAGATACGCAGTATTTT
v_gene: TRBV29-1; abundance: many; d_gene: NA; j_gene: TRBJ2-5; CDR3aa: CSVGVGRETQYF; CDR3nt: TGCAGCGTTGGTGTGGGGAGGGAGACCCAGTACTTC
v_gene: TRBV7-2; abundance: few; d_gene: TRBD1; j_gene: TRBJ2-7; CDR3aa: CASSLSGGQFYEQYF; CDR3nt: TGTGCCAGCAGCTTATCTGGGGGACAGTTCTACGAGCAGTACTTC
v_gene: TRBV3-1; abundance: many; d_gene: NA; j_gene: TRBJ1-2; CDR3aa: CASSQDWGKIGYTF; CDR3nt: TGTGCCAGCAGCCAAGATTGGGGGAAGATCGGCTACACCTTC
v_gene: TRBV2; abundance: NA; d_gene: TRBD1; j_gene: TRBJ1-6; CDR3aa: CATNSWTGNSPLHF; CDR3nt: TGTGCCACCAATAGCTGGACAGGAAATTCACCCCTCCACTTT
v_gene: TRBV4-1; abundance: few; d_gene: TRBD1; j_gene: TRBJ2-7; CDR3aa: CASSRLGQGIAYEQYF; CDR3nt: TGCGCCAGCAGCCGACTCGGACAGGGTATTGCCTACGAGCAGTACTTC